The present TCR beta chain was sequenced within a study of radiotherapy plus CTLA-4 blockade in lung cancer. Study at large: Objective responses were documented in about 19% of patients, with disease control in around 30%. The study's findings and limits: Researchers report tumor-derived TCR clones expanding in blood after radiotherapy plus ipilimumab. How blood T cell clones changed early, along with interferon-beta, reportedly forecast response best.

Germline V gene sequence: CDR1 SNHLY, CDR2 FYNNEI. J gave up 4 bases and V 5 bases, and 5 bases lay outside the gene matches. The CDR3 totals 14 residues. This clone has a handful of counts. Its antigen is unidentified. The method was immunoSEQ multiplex PCR; TCRdb's version includes in-frame clones alone and lacks a portion of them. This sample has more than 40,000 clones, with around four fifths found just once. Patients in the study, people with chemo-refractory metastatic non-small-cell lung cancer, received focal radiation plus ipilimumab CTLA-4 blockade. Material: peripheral blood, obtained from a patient treated with radiotherapy plus ipilimumab. The clonotype comes from a human donor with non-small cell lung cancer who had stable disease on radiotherapy plus ipilimumab. The chain employs TRBV2 and TRBJ1-1; 9 nucleotides match TRBD1. The CDR3 here is CASSTQGAGTEAFF. CDR3 in DNA: TGTGCCAGCAGTACACAGGGGGCAGGCACTGAAGCTTTCTTT.